Sequencing of this TCR beta chain was carried out in a study of T cells in Graves' hyperthyroidism and ophthalmopathy. Study findings and constraints: Model output signaled ophthalmopathy a median roughly 6.1 months ahead of onset.

Trimming shortened V by 7 bases and J by 5 bases, and 17 bases separated the two germline ends. The germline CDR1 and CDR2 sequences are SEHNR and FQNEAQ (reference sequence). The CDR3 contains 15 residues. It was RNA transcripts that yielded the amplified TCR beta CDR3 regions. In the first-round RT-PCR of the TCR CDR3, the HTBI primer set was used. TCRdb fed the multiplex PCR reads into MiXCR, producing one record per CDR3 protein. The sample lists about 410,000 distinct CDR3 sequences; approximately 14% were seen once. Details on this clonotype: Its target is not known. A much bigger clone sits one base away, suggesting this may be a read error.

Ophthalmopathy patients all had a Clinical Activity Score of at least 3, a NOSPECS grade of at least 4 and disease under 3 months old. Orbital computed tomography, thyroid ultrasound, serum thyroxine and TRAb, and clinical symptoms together informed the diagnoses. The sequence was collected from a young man with Graves' ophthalmopathy. J is TRBJ2-2 and V is TRBV7-9; perhaps TRBD1 as D (5 bases). The sample consisted of blood. This CDR3 is CASTQDTGRTGELFF. Written as DNA, the CDR3 is TGTGCCAGCACCCAGGACACGGGCCGGACCGGGGAGCTGTTTTTT.